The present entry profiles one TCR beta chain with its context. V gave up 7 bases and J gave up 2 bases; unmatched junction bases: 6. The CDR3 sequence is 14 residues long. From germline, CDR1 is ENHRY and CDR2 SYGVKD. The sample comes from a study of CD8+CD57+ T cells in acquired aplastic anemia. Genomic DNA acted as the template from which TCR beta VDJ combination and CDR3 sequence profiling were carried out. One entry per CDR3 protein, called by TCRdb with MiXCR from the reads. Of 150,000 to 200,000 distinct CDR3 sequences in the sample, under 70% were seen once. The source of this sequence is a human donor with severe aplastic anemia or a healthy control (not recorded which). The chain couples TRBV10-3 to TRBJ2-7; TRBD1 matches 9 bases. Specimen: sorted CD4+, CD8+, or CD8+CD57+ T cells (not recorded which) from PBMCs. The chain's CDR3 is CAIKETGGTYEQYF. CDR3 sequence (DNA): TGTGCCATCAAGGAGACAGGGGGGACCTACGAGCAGTACTTC.